A selection of T cell receptor beta chains follows, all from one sample in a study of cytomegalovirus exposure and HLA in healthy donors. TCRdb's copy holds only in-frame clones and misses some; the assay was immunoSEQ multiplex PCR. The table lists about 76,000 clones, around two thirds of them singletons, with 4.9% in the top ten. Material for sequencing was PBMCs. Receptors were obtained from a man aged 60 to 75 in good health and CMV-seropositive. Both conserved end residues are part of each CDR3. The order of the fields is J gene, V gene, D gene, clone size, CDR3 protein, CDR3 DNA. D genes are given only for firm matches. Not every row has a clone size; where given, it reads once, few, many or a size class.

>TRBJ2-1|TRBV7-9|TRBD1|NA
CASSFQGQNNEQFF
TGTGCCAGCAGCTTCCAGGGACAGAACAATGAGCAGTTCTTC
>TRBJ2-1|TRBV30|NA|NA
CAWRGWGGNYNEQFF
TGTGCCTGGAGAGGATGGGGCGGGAACTACAATGAGCAGTTCTTC
>TRBJ1-1|TRBV5-4|NA|NA
CASSSRAGPKGNTEAFF
TGTGCCAGCAGCTCGAGAGCGGGTCCAAAAGGTAACACTGAAGCTTTCTTT
>TRBJ2-5|TRBV19|TRBD1|NA
CASSSWGQSQETQYF
TGTGCCAGTAGTAGCTGGGGACAGTCCCAAGAGACCCAGTACTTC
>TRBJ2-1|TRBV7-8|NA|NA
CASSLVRGSNEQFF
TGTGCCAGCAGCCTGGTAAGGGGAAGCAATGAGCAGTTCTTC
>TRBJ1-4|TRBV6-1|NA|NA
CASNPVTGYEKLFF
TGTGCCAGCAACCCTGTGACAGGTTATGAAAAACTGTTTTTT
>TRBJ2-1|TRBV27|NA|NA
CASSLLAGNNEQFF
TGTGCCAGCAGCTTATTGGCGGGAAACAATGAGCAGTTCTTC
>TRBJ1-5|TRBV7-6|NA|NA
CASSLGGGQPQHF
TGTGCCAGCAGCTTAGGGGGGGGACAGCCCCAGCATTTT
>TRBJ2-1|TRBV2|NA|NA
CASRRQVNNEQFF
TGTGCCAGCAGACGACAGGTAAACAATGAGCAGTTCTTC
>TRBJ2-3|TRBV19|TRBD2|NA
CASTPTSGTYTDTQYF
TGTGCCAGTACCCCGACTAGCGGGACCTACACAGATACGCAGTATTTT
>TRBJ1-6|TRBV19|NA|NA
CANPGIGESPLHF
TGTGCCAATCCGGGTATAGGAGAGTCACCCCTCCACTTT
>TRBJ2-1|TRBV7-9|TRBD1|NA
CASIPGTGENEQFF
TGTGCCAGCATCCCCGGGACAGGGGAGAATGAGCAGTTCTTC
>TRBJ2-3|TRBV19|NA|few
CASSNSISTDTQYF
TGTGCCAGTAGTAACAGCATCAGCACAGATACGCAGTATTTT
>TRBJ2-7|TRBV11-2|TRBD1|few
CASSLTLTGGGEQYF
TGTGCCAGCAGCTTAACACTTACAGGGGGAGGCGAGCAGTACTTC
>TRBJ2-3|TRBV19|NA|NA
CDRCQPGPLRDTQYF
TGTGATCGATGTCAACCGGGTCCCTTGCGAGATACGCAGTATTTT
>TRBJ2-1|TRBV6-6|NA|once
CASTGSGSSYNEQFF
TGTGCCAGCACCGGTAGCGGCAGCTCCTACAATGAGCAGTTCTTC
>TRBJ2-7|TRBV19|TRBD1|once
CASKPGQGAEQYF
TGTGCCAGTAAGCCGGGACAGGGGGCCGAGCAGTACTTC
>TRBJ2-1|TRBV6-6|NA|NA
CASKLGQLSYNEQFF
TGTGCCAGCAAACTGGGACAACTATCCTACAATGAGCAGTTCTTC
>TRBJ2-3|TRBV30|NA|NA
CAWSVPGTVSDTQYF
TGTGCCTGGAGTGTACCAGGCACAGTATCAGATACGCAGTATTTT
>TRBJ1-2|TRBV19|NA|NA
CASGWTEPDYGYTF
TGTGCCAGTGGTTGGACAGAGCCTGACTATGGCTACACCTTC
>TRBJ2-7|TRBV11-3|NA|NA
CASSSPSTGSYEQYF
TGTGCCAGCAGCTCACCTTCTACCGGGAGCTACGAGCAGTACTTC
>TRBJ1-6|TRBV7-9|TRBD1|NA
CASSLEGAVSPLHF
TGTGCCAGCAGCTTAGAGGGGGCAGTTTCACCCCTCCACTTT
>TRBJ2-2|TRBV27|TRBD2|NA
CASSWEGGTGELFF
TGTGCCAGCAGTTGGGAGGGAGGCACCGGGGAGCTGTTTTTT
>TRBJ2-5|TRBV7-6|NA|NA
CASSLEAGRGETQYF
TGTGCCAGCAGCTTAGAGGCGGGGAGGGGGGAGACCCAGTACTTC
>TRBJ2-7|TRBV30|NA|NA
CAWCRRLGDEQYF
TGTGCCTGGTGCAGGAGGTTGGGCGACGAGCAGTACTTC
>TRBJ2-7|TRBV4-1|NA|NA
CASSHRNEQYF
TGCGCCAGCAGCCACAGGAACGAGCAGTACTTC
>TRBJ2-1|TRBV19|TRBD1|NA
CASSISPGQGGVEQFF
TGTGCCAGTAGTATTTCCCCCGGACAGGGGGGAGTTGAGCAGTTCTTC
>TRBJ2-2|TRBV25-1|NA|NA
CASSPVNTGELFF
TGTGCCAGCAGTCCGGTGAACACCGGGGAGCTGTTTTTT
>TRBJ1-5|TRBV28|TRBD1|NA
CASRAGGSNQPQHF
TGTGCCAGCAGGGCAGGGGGCAGCAATCAGCCCCAGCATTTT
>TRBJ2-5|TRBV4-1|TRBD2|NA
CASSRGGTREETQYF
TGCGCCAGCAGCCGAGGAGGGACTAGAGAGGAGACCCAGTACTTC
>TRBJ2-7|TRBV18|TRBD2|few
CASSPPTRGGHEQYF
TGTGCCAGCTCACCGCCTACGCGGGGGGGCCACGAGCAGTACTTC
>TRBJ2-2|TRBV5-4|TRBD1|NA
CASSPGGGELFF
TGTGCCAGCAGCCCAGGGGGCGGGGAGCTGTTTTTT
>TRBJ2-2|TRBV7-9|TRBD2|NA
CASSFKASGGKGGELFF
TGTGCCAGCAGCTTTAAAGCCAGCGGGGGAAAGGGCGGGGAGCTGTTTTTT
>TRBJ1-1|TRBV7-2|TRBD1|NA
CASSLEGTGGGRTEAFF
TGTGCCAGCAGCTTAGAAGGTACAGGGGGGGGGCGGACTGAAGCTTTCTTT
>TRBJ1-3|TRBV6-1|NA|NA
CASSDRPGNTIYF
TGTGCCAGCAGTGACAGGCCTGGAAACACCATATATTTT
>TRBJ2-1|TRBV7-9|NA|NA
CASSLPGLGYNEQFF
TGTGCCAGCAGCTTACCGGGACTTGGTTACAATGAGCAGTTCTTC
>TRBJ2-7|TRBV11-2|NA|NA
CASSFDRTYEQYF
TGTGCCAGCAGCTTTGATAGAACGTACGAGCAGTACTTC
>TRBJ1-1|TRBV7-2|TRBD1|NA
CASSLVVGQGLEAFF
TGTGCCAGCAGCTTAGTGGTGGGACAGGGGCTTGAAGCTTTCTTT
>TRBJ2-1|TRBV18|TRBD2|NA
CASSWTSGSYNEQFF
TGTGCCAGCTCGTGGACTAGCGGGAGTTACAATGAGCAGTTCTTC
>TRBJ2-3|TRBV4-3|NA|NA
CASSQGPAGPTDTQYF
TGCGCCAGCAGCCAAGGCCCTGCGGGGCCCACAGATACGCAGTATTTT
>TRBJ1-1|TRBV18|TRBD1|NA
CASSPGTGGLNTEAFF
TGTGCCAGCTCACCAGGGACAGGAGGCTTGAACACTGAAGCTTTCTTT
>TRBJ2-3|TRBV28|NA|NA
CASSSPRPGRDTQYF
TGTGCCAGCAGTTCCCCACGGCCGGGAAGAGATACGCAGTATTTT
>TRBJ2-7|TRBV19|NA|NA
CASSGAYEQYF
TGTGCCAGTAGTGGGGCCTACGAGCAGTACTTC
>TRBJ1-4|TRBV19|NA|NA
CASSRGSVPNEKLFF
TGTGCCAGTAGCCGCGGCTCAGTGCCTAATGAAAAACTGTTTTTT
>TRBJ2-7|TRBV4-1|NA|NA
CASSQVQGTYEQYF
TGCGCCAGCAGCCAAGTGCAGGGGACCTACGAGCAGTACTTC